The table lists the clone carrying this T cell receptor (beta chain) with a few counts. TCRdb re-called the RT-PCR reads with MiXCR, one entry per CDR3 protein. In the table there are roughly 630,000 distinct CDR3 sequences, 14% of which are singletons. The CDR3 has 15 residues. Losses at the gene ends were 1 base for V and 7 bases for J; bases not matched to a gene: 7. CDR1 is SGDLS and CDR2 is YYNGEE in the germline V gene. This sample stems from a study of response to subunit inactivated influenza vaccine. V is TRBV9 and J is TRBJ2-1, with 8 bases aligning to TRBD2. This TCR was sampled from a man aged 45-65 years who received an inactivated influenza vaccine. Sequences were derived from PBMCs from blood, sampled around 14 days before vaccination. The CDR3 sequence: CASSVSGRGWNEQFF. The CDR3 DNA reads as TGTGCCAGCAGCGTAAGCGGGAGAGGTTGGAATGAGCAGTTCTTC.